These 6 T cell receptor beta chains share one sample of origin, sequenced in a study of shared clonotypes between healthy human individuals. Method: immunoSEQ multiplex PCR; TCRdb's copy keeps in-frame clones and lacks some. There are 2 million to 2.5 million clones in the sample; about 92% occur only once, and more than 1.5% lies in the top ten. CD8 cells regarded as naive lacked CD45RO, were positively chosen for CCR7, and omitted terminally differentiated effector memory CD45RA+ cells. Sequencing used naive CD8+ T cells from PBMCs. The source is a man between 18 and 29 years old in good health. Some clones in this sample may be carry-over from other donors' samples.

A word on this clone: Different DNA sequences within this sample yield the same CDR3. The V call is TRBV7-6, the J call TRBJ1-3; no clear D gene. The CDR3 consists of 12 residues. Germline-derived CDR1 and CDR2 are SGHVS and FNYEAQ. Trimming cost V 5 bases and J 4 bases, with 6 bases left between them. CDR3 DNA: TGTGCCAGCAGCCTCGACGGAAACACCATATATTTT. Translated: CASSLDGNTIYF.

The chain recombines TRBV9 with TRBJ2-7; 7 nucleotides match TRBD2. V lost 1 base, J lost 0 bases, and 13 bases stayed unmatched. The V gene's germline CDR1 is SGDLS and CDR2 YYNGEE. This CDR3 is 18 amino acids long. CDR3 in DNA: TGTGCCAGCAGCGTACATACCCCCCTCGGCGGGAGCTCCTACGAGCAGTACTTC. Its protein is CASSVHTPLGGSSYEQYF.

For this clone: This sample also contains other DNA sequences that code for the same CDR3. The chain is built from TRBV6-1 and TRBJ2-7; tentatively, D is TRBD1 or TRBD2 (6 bases each). CDR3 length: 13 residues. Germline CDR1 and CDR2: MNHNS and SASEGT. Trimming left V 6 bases short and J 0 bases short, with 9 bases between. Here the CDR3 reads CASREGGSYEQYF. The CDR3 nucleotides are TGTGCCAGCAGAGAGGGGGGCTCCTACGAGCAGTACTTC.

This sequence joins TRBV28 and TRBJ2-1; no clear D gene. With 2 bases removed from V and 8 bases from J, the gap between germline ends came to 13 bases. Germline assignment: CDR1 MDHEN and CDR2 SYDVKM. This CDR3 contains 14 residues. The CDR3 here is CASSLTLGAYEQFF. The CDR3, as DNA: TGTGCCAGCAGTTTAACCCTAGGAGCGTATGAGCAGTTCTTC.

This chain uses TRBV28 with TRBJ2-5, with a weak D call TRBD1 (5 bases). Germline assignment: CDR1 MDHEN and CDR2 SYDVKM. The CDR3 runs 14 residues. Trimming cost V 6 bases and J 4 bases, with 15 bases left between them. The CDR3 is CASRETTGLETQYF. The CDR3 DNA follows: TGTGCCAGCAGGGAAACCACAGGATTAGAGACCCAGTACTTC.

The J gene is TRBJ1-2, the V gene TRBV4-1, with 7 positions matching TRBD1. The length of the CDR3 is 15 residues. V trimming: 0 bases; J trimming: 3 bases; junction bases outside the gene matches: 4. Germline CDR1 MGHRA, CDR2 YSYEKL. The CDR3 bases are TGCGCCAGCAGCCAAGATCGCAGGGGGGACTATGGCTACACCTTC. Its translation is CASSQDRRGDYGYTF.